The 29 T cell receptor beta chains reported below all come from one sample, sequenced in a study of OX40 agonist ivuxolimab in advanced cancers. Preparation of the library involved the immunoSEQ multiplex PCR assay. Not all clones reach the TCRdb copy of this immuneACCESS table, which keeps in-frame sequences only. Checked studies attribute under half of the gap to unresolved V genes and leave the rest unexplained. This sample has 70,000 to 95,000 clones in its table, and about 90% of those were observed once. The ten largest clones take up approximately 6.5% of the sample. Sequenced here: CD4+ or CD8+ T cells sorted from blood, sampled in a trial of the OX40 agonist ivuxolimab. These receptors all come from an adult with an advanced solid tumor such as melanoma, head and neck, liver or kidney cancer.

This chain joins TRBV6-1 and TRBJ1-2; 7 positions agree with TRBD1. CDR3 length: 13 amino acids. Germline V CDR1 and CDR2: MNHNS, SASEGT. The V segment lost 6 bases and the J segment 7 bases; nucleotides outside the gene matches: 8. The CDR3 DNA reads TGTGCCAGCAGGAGCCACAGGGGATCTGGCTACACCTTC. It is translated as CASRSHRGSGYTF.

A single count supports this clone. The chain carries TRBV19 and TRBJ2-2, with 7 bases identical to TRBD2. This CDR3 spans 17 amino acids. The trim removed 7 bases at V and 2 bases at J, leaving 13 bases unmatched. The germline V gene has CDR1 LNHDA and CDR2 SQIVND (reference sequence). DNA of the CDR3: TGTGCCAGTACTCCCCTGGGGCTAGCGGTTAACACCGGGGAGCTGTTTTTT. This translates into CASTPLGLAVNTGELFF.

The chain couples TRBV6-5 to TRBJ1-6, with 8 bases lining up with TRBD1. The CDR3 runs to 13 residues. After removal of 6 bases from V and 6 bases from J, the junction contained 1 base not matched to a gene. In germline, CDR1 is MNHEY, CDR2 SVGAGI. This chain's CDR3 is CASRDRANSPLHF. CDR3 in DNA: TGTGCCAGCAGGGACAGGGCTAATTCACCCCTCCACTTT.

This clone was observed a single time. This chain joins TRBV28 and TRBJ1-5; a weak D match, TRBD1 (5 bases). Looked up from germline, CDR1 is MDHEN and CDR2 is SYDVKM. This CDR3 is 12 amino acids long. The ends were cut back, 8 bases at V and 5 bases at J, with 10 bases in the middle. The CDR3 DNA follows: TGTGCCAGCCCAAGGGGCCATCAGCCCCAGCATTTT. This translates into CASPRGHQPQHF.

CDR3 DNA: TGTGCCAGTAGAAACTCGGGGGGGATTCACCACGAGCAGTACTTC. Amino acids: CASRNSGGIHHEQYF. The chain is built from TRBV6-5 and TRBJ2-7, with 8 bases identical to TRBD2. V lost 9 bases to trimming and J lost 5 bases; unmatched junction nucleotides: 15. The CDR3 runs 15 residues. The V gene's germline CDR1 is MNHEY and CDR2 SVGAGI.

The chain uses TRBV28 and TRBJ1-2; 7 bases fit TRBD1. Germline V CDR1 and CDR2: MDHEN, SYDVKM. V shed 4 bases, J shed 2 bases, and the junction held 4 bases outside the gene matches. CDR3 length equals 14 residues. The chain's CDR3 is CASSSGTANYGYTF. In DNA, the CDR3 is TGTGCCAGCAGTTCGGGGACAGCAAACTATGGCTACACCTTC.

This clone has a single count. The chain carries TRBV30 and TRBJ1-1, with D unclear. The CDR3 totals 13 residues. The V end was cut by 1 base, the J end by 1 base, with 7 bases between. Looked up from germline, CDR1 is GTSNPN and CDR2 is SVGIG (reference sequence). CDR3 amino acids: CAWSGKTNTEAFF. The CDR3 DNA is TGTGCCTGGAGTGGGAAAACGAACACTGAAGCTTTCTTT.

This clone came up once. The rearrangement links TRBV27 to TRBJ2-7, with a tentative D call TRBD2 (5 bases). V lost 10 bases, J lost 5 bases, and 24 bases lay in between. Germline V gives CDR1 MNHEY, CDR2 SMNVEV (reference sequence). The CDR3 spans 15 residues. Written as DNA, the CDR3 is TGTGCCACCGCAAATACGGGGTTAGGTTTCGACGAGCAGTACTTC. Its protein product is CATANTGLGFDEQYF.

The gene calls are TRBV6-5 and TRBJ1-1; D unresolved. The CDR3 consists of 12 residues. V was cut by 2 bases and J by 8 bases, with 9 bases left in between. Germline V CDR1 and CDR2: MNHEY, SVGAGI. The CDR3 protein is CASSYPGKEAFF. CDR3 bases: TGTGCCAGCAGTTACCCCGGGAAGGAAGCTTTCTTT.

J is TRBJ2-7 and V is TRBV11-2, with D hard to call. Between the trimmed V and J ends, which lost 0 bases and 2 bases, there was a span of 8 bases. This CDR3 has 14 residues. Germline V gives CDR1 SGHAT, CDR2 FQNNGV. CDR3 sequence reads: CASSLDSGTYEQYF. The CDR3 region has the DNA TGTGCCAGCAGCTTAGATTCGGGTACCTACGAGCAGTACTTC.

The chain links TRBV19 to TRBJ2-5, with no clear D. V lost 0 bases to trimming and J lost 5 bases, with 13 bases between them. Germline V gene data show CDR1 as LNHDA and CDR2 as SQIVND (reference sequence). This CDR3 has 15 residues. The CDR3 loop is CASSIDRANGETQYF. In DNA, the CDR3 is TGTGCCAGTAGTATAGATCGGGCTAATGGGGAGACCCAGTACTTC.

V and J are TRBV2 and TRBJ2-5, with TRBD2 matching 9 bases. Germline V gene sequence: CDR1 SNHLY, CDR2 FYNNEI. J lost 4 bases, V lost 2 bases, and 8 bases had no gene match. This CDR3 has 16 residues. CDR3 sequence (DNA): TGTGCCAGCAGTGAACGGTCTAGCGGGAACCGAGAGACCCAGTACTTC. Its protein product is CASSERSSGNRETQYF.

This clone appeared once. V is TRBV10-3 and J is TRBJ2-6, with TRBD1 matching 8 bases. V was clipped by 5 bases and J by 0 bases; unmatched bases: 6. This CDR3 region has 17 residues. Germline-derived CDR1 and CDR2 are ENHRY and SYGVKD. Written as DNA, the CDR3 is TGTGCCATCAGTAGACAGGGGAAGGACTCTGGGGCCAACGTCCTGACTTTC. Amino acids: CAISRQGKDSGANVLTF.

This chain joins TRBV7-3 and TRBJ2-1; 9 nucleotides align to TRBD2. Germline V lookup: CDR1 SGHTA, CDR2 FQGTGA. With V trimmed by 2 bases and J by 5 bases, 4 bases remained unmatched. CDR3 size: 15 residues. DNA of the CDR3: TGTGCCAGCAGCTTAGGGCTAGCGGGAAACAATGAGCAGTTCTTC. It yields the protein CASSLGLAGNNEQFF.

The chain links TRBV4-1 to TRBJ1-3; D is perhaps TRBD1 (5 bases). Trimming took 0 bases from V and 5 from J, leaving 14 bases between them. The CDR3 contains 16 residues. The V gene's germline CDR1 is MGHRA and CDR2 YSYEKL. The CDR3: CASSQDVTQGRNTIYF. Here the CDR3 DNA reads TGCGCCAGCAGCCAAGACGTAACTCAGGGAAGAAACACCATATATTTT.

The rearrangement joins TRBV6-1 to TRBJ1-1; 10 bases line up with TRBD1. CDR1 and CDR2 (germline): MNHNS, SASEGT. The V gene end was trimmed by 8 bases and the J gene end by 11 bases; junction bases not matched to a gene: 8. The CDR3 length is 12 residues. The CDR3 DNA reads TGTGCCAGCCGGACAGGGGGTATTGGGGCTTTCTTT. It specifies CASRTGGIGAFF.

V and J are TRBV6-1 and TRBJ2-7; 9 bases line up with TRBD1. J gave up 5 bases and V 4 bases, and 6 bases lay outside the gene matches. The CDR3 runs 14 residues. From germline, CDR1 is MNHNS and CDR2 SASEGT. Written as DNA, the CDR3 is TGTGCCAGCAGTGGACGGACAGGGGTCGACGAGCAGTACTTC. Residues: CASSGRTGVDEQYF.

The chain joins TRBV7-3 to TRBJ1-3; D remains unclear. Deletions cut 0 bases from V and 0 bases from J, with 6 bases between. The CDR3 spans 15 residues. The germline gives CDR1 SGHTA, CDR2 FQGTGA. The CDR3: CASSLTGGSGNTIYF. As DNA, the CDR3 is TGTGCCAGCAGCTTAACAGGTGGCTCTGGAAACACCATATATTTT.

V and J are TRBV27 and TRBJ1-5; D ambiguous. The germline V gene has CDR1 MNHEY and CDR2 SMNVEV (reference sequence). The CDR3 spans 17 residues. V was clipped by 4 bases and J by 0 bases, with 16 bases between them. The CDR3 DNA reads TGTGCCAGCAGTTCGTCCCTCCCGGTTTATAGCAATCAGCCCCAGCATTTT. Its protein is CASSSSLPVYSNQPQHF.

V is TRBV9 and J is TRBJ2-2; D is possibly TRBD1 (7 bases). Trimming removed 0 bases from V and 7 bases from J, with 16 bases in between. This CDR3 has 16 residues. The germline gives CDR1 SGDLS, CDR2 YYNGEE. Here the CDR3 DNA reads TGTGCCAGCAGCGTAGCAGGGGGGCAGAGGGACGGGGAGCTGTTTTTT. It is translated as CASSVAGGQRDGELFF.

The V call is TRBV19, the J call TRBJ2-7; D may be TRBD1 or TRBD2 (5 bases each). V was cut by 5 bases and J by 7 bases, with 15 bases left in between. Germline assignment: CDR1 LNHDA and CDR2 SQIVND (reference sequence). The CDR3 is made up of 13 amino acids. The CDR3 region has the DNA TGTGCCAGTAGTCCCGGGGCGATAGTGGAGCAGTACTTC. It codes for CASSPGAIVEQYF.

The chain links TRBV6-1 to TRBJ1-1; D is undetermined. CDR1 is MNHNS and CDR2 is SASEGT in the germline V gene. This CDR3 has 13 amino acids. V shed 6 bases and J shed 11 bases, with 19 bases lying between them. CDR3 in amino acids: CASRGITTLEAFF. The CDR3 nucleotides read TGTGCCAGCAGGGGGATTACGACATTAGAGGCTTTCTTT.

The CDR3 sequence is CASRETGSGNTIYF. The CDR3 DNA sequence: TGTGCCAGCAGGGAGACAGGGAGTGGAAACACCATATATTTT. The V and J genes are TRBV25-1 and TRBJ1-3; TRBD1 agrees at 7 bases. The J segment lost 3 bases and the V segment lost 6 bases, leaving 5 bases of the junction unmatched. Germline CDR1 MGHDK, CDR2 SYGVNS. The CDR3 is 14 amino acids.

The rearrangement joins TRBV28 to TRBJ2-1; 9 bases line up with TRBD2. V lost 11 bases, J lost 9 bases, and 14 bases stayed unmatched. The CDR3 spans 14 residues. Germline V gene sequence: CDR1 MDHEN, CDR2 SYDVKM. CDR3 sequence reads: CACWAGGPSVEQFF. The CDR3 DNA is TGTGCCTGCTGGGCGGGAGGGCCATCCGTTGAGCAGTTCTTC.

This clone has just one count. CDR3 in amino acids: CASSPLASGSGTGELFF. The CDR3 nucleotides are TGTGCCAGCTCACCACTAGCAAGCGGGAGTGGAACCGGGGAGCTGTTTTTT. The chain employs TRBV18 and TRBJ2-2, with 8 bases matching TRBD2. V was clipped by 1 base and J by 5 bases; unmatched bases: 9. The CDR3 runs 17 residues. Germline-derived CDR1 and CDR2 are KGHSH and LQKENI.

The V gene is TRBV10-2, the J gene TRBJ2-1; perhaps D is TRBD1 or TRBD2 (7 bases each). V was clipped by 4 bases and J by 8 bases, with 15 bases between them. This CDR3 has 14 amino acids. The germline V gene has CDR1 WSHSY and CDR2 SAAADI. The CDR3 loop reads CASSAGGRVDEQFF. Written as DNA, the CDR3 is TGCGCCAGCAGTGCAGGGGGGAGGGTAGATGAGCAGTTCTTC.

J is TRBJ1-6 and V is TRBV4-1; D call uncertain. Germline loops: CDR1 MGHRA, CDR2 YSYEKL. CDR3 length equals 15 residues. V lost 1 base to trimming and J lost 10 bases, with 14 bases between them. DNA for the CDR3: TGCGCCAGCAGCCAAGTGCTGAGGGTTGGATCACCCCTCCACTTT. The encoded protein is CASSQVLRVGSPLHF.

The chain recombines TRBV7-2 with TRBJ2-3; D perhaps matches TRBD1 (6 bases). The CDR3 consists of 15 residues. Germline CDR1 reads SGHTA; CDR2 reads FQGNSA. Trimming pared 5 bases from V and 3 bases from J, leaving 15 bases between. This chain's CDR3 is CASSRTVRGTDTQYF. The CDR3 DNA reads TGTGCCAGCAGCCGGACTGTCAGGGGAACAGATACGCAGTATTTT.

The gene calls are TRBV5-1 and TRBJ2-1; TRBD2 might be the D (7 bases). The CDR3 runs to 15 residues. Between the trimmed V and J ends, which lost 4 bases and 3 bases, there was a span of 14 bases. Germline V CDR1 and CDR2: SGHRS, YFSETQ. Written as DNA, the CDR3 is TGCGCCAGCAGCGCCCGAGGGGGGGGCTACAATGAGCAGTTCTTC. This encodes CASSARGGGYNEQFF.